These 31 T cell receptor beta chains originate from one sample sequenced in a study of post-analysis software for immune sequencing data. Built from TCR beta cDNA, the libraries had unique molecular identifiers in them. MiXCR, applied by TCRdb to the PCR reads, yields one record per CDR3 protein. The sample shows about 460,000 distinct CDR3 sequences, roughly 45% of them seen only once. Study outcomes and limitations: In patients, roughly five TRBV segments were more frequent than in controls, with TRBV5-6, TRBV5-1 and TRBV20-1 among them.

Their antigen targets remain unknown. Sequencing was carried out using blood. The receptors were sampled from a girl between 5 and 17 years old with multiple sclerosis.

This clonotype was counted ten times or more. The J gene is TRBJ1-2, the V gene TRBV5-1; no clear D. CDR3 size: 15 residues. With 1 base removed from V and 0 bases from J, the gap between germline ends came to 10 bases. Germline CDR1 SGHRS, CDR2 YFSETQ. CDR3 sequence (DNA): TGCGCCAGCAGCTTGCAGGCAGGTGCTAACTATGGCTACACCTTC. It codes for CASSLQAGANYGYTF.

The rearrangement uses TRBV7-2 and TRBJ2-3, with 10 bases matching TRBD2. The CDR3 totals 15 residues. The germline gives CDR1 SGHTA, CDR2 FQGNSA. V trimming: 6 bases; J trimming: 6 bases; junction bases outside the gene matches: 9. The CDR3 is CASSPASGSFDTQYF. Written as DNA, the CDR3 is TGTGCCAGCAGTCCCGCTAGCGGGAGCTTCGATACGCAGTATTTT.

The chain joins TRBV3-1 to TRBJ2-7, with 9 positions matching TRBD2. J lost 1 base, V lost 1 base, and 5 bases had no gene match. This CDR3 is built from 16 residues. Germline V CDR1 and CDR2: LGHDT, YNNKEL (reference sequence). Here the CDR3 reads CASSQGWLAGSYEQYF. In DNA form, the CDR3 reads TGTGCCAGCAGCCAAGGTTGGCTAGCGGGGTCCTACGAGCAGTACTTC.

The chain links TRBV5-1 to TRBJ2-5; 14 nucleotides agree with TRBD2. The CDR3 spans 16 residues. With V trimmed by 5 bases and J by 7 bases, 10 bases remained unmatched. Germline V lookup: CDR1 SGHRS, CDR2 YFSETQ. The CDR3 loop is CASRPRLAGGEGTQYF. The CDR3 region has the DNA TGCGCCAGCAGGCCCAGACTAGCGGGAGGGGAAGGGACCCAGTACTTC.

The chain couples TRBV28 to TRBJ1-2; tentatively, D is TRBD1 (5 bases). Germline V lookup: CDR1 MDHEN, CDR2 SYDVKM. Trimming removed 6 bases from V and 8 bases from J, with 19 bases in between. The CDR3 is 14 amino acids. CDR3 coding DNA: TGTGCCAGCAGCTTGGGGCAGAGACTGGGGGGCTACACCTTC. Translation: CASSLGQRLGGYTF.

The chain carries TRBV20-1 and TRBJ2-1; no reliable D call. Germline CDR1 is DFQATT and CDR2 is SNEGSKA (reference sequence). Trimming cost V 6 bases and J 5 bases, with 17 bases left between them. The length of the CDR3 is 14 residues. CDR3 amino acids: CSAPGPRINNEQFF. The CDR3 DNA reads TGCAGTGCACCAGGACCCCGAATTAACAATGAGCAGTTCTTC.

The V gene is TRBV29-1, the J gene TRBJ2-7; TRBD2 might be the D (6 bases). The CDR3 is 13 amino acids. Trimming took off 4 bases at V and 4 bases at J, with 14 bases between the two ends. CDR1 is SQVTM, CDR2 ANQGSEA, per germline. CDR3 in DNA: TGCAGCGTTGTTTGGGCAGGGAGGTACGAGCAGTACTTC. This encodes CSVVWAGRYEQYF.

This sequence joins TRBV6-1 and TRBJ2-3; 14 nucleotides match TRBD2. The junction had 9 bases not matched to a gene; V was cut back by 10 bases and J by 0 bases. The germline CDR1 and CDR2 sequences are MNHNS and SASEGT. The CDR3 is made up of 17 amino acids. The CDR3 bases are TGTGCCACCCCAGGGACTAGCGGGAGAACTAGCACAGATACGCAGTATTTT. It encodes CATPGTSGRTSTDTQYF.

This clonotype appeared a few times. Here the CDR3 reads CSAKTGVEKLFF. The DNA for the CDR3 is TGCAGTGCGAAGACAGGGGTGGAAAAACTGTTTTTT. The chain is built from TRBV20-1 and TRBJ1-4, with TRBD1 matching 8 bases. CDR1 and CDR2 from the germline V gene are DFQATT and SNEGSKA (reference sequence). After removal of 6 bases from V and 8 bases from J, the junction contained 5 bases not matched to a gene. The CDR3 runs to 12 residues.

The V call is TRBV6-5, the J call TRBJ2-7, with D unresolved. The germline CDR1 and CDR2 sequences are MNHEY and SVGAGI. The CDR3 is 16 residues long. The V end lost 6 bases, the J end lost 7 bases, and 25 bases lay between the germline ends. The CDR3 loop reads CASSRDFIGSYNEQYF. The DNA for the CDR3 is TGTGCCAGCAGCCGAGACTTCATCGGCTCCTACAATGAGCAGTACTTC.

This sequence joins TRBV7-2 and TRBJ2-5; D unresolved. The DNA end is more similar to TRBJ2-4, so the J call may be wrong. This CDR3 is 15 amino acids long. Germline CDR1 reads SGHTA; CDR2 reads FQGNSA. CDR3 region: CASSLLQIAKNIQYF. The CDR3 DNA reads TGTGCCAGCAGCTTACTGCAGATAGCCAAAAACATTCAGTACTTC.

The gene calls are TRBV27 and TRBJ1-2; D possibly corresponds to TRBD1 (5 bases). The CDR3 runs to 19 residues. The germline gives CDR1 MNHEY, CDR2 SMNVEV (reference sequence). Trimming removed 2 bases from V and 7 bases from J, with 29 bases in between. DNA for the CDR3: TGTGCCAGCAGTTTACGAGGACTACAGTTCCTAGGGGACTACGGTGGCTACACCTTC. Translated: CASSLRGLQFLGDYGGYTF.

This clonotype has a count of ten or more. The chain is built from TRBV4-1 and TRBJ2-7; TRBD2 might be the D (6 bases). Trimming left V 0 bases short and J 5 bases short, with 11 bases between. This CDR3 is 14 amino acids long. The germline V gene has CDR1 MGHRA and CDR2 YSYEKL. CDR3 sequence reads: CASSQDGGRNEQYF. CDR3 bases: TGCGCCAGCAGCCAAGACGGGGGTAGGAACGAGCAGTACTTC.

This clonotype was detected once. The J gene is TRBJ1-5, the V gene TRBV7-9, with D perhaps matching TRBD1 (6 bases). The germline CDR1 and CDR2 sequences are SEHNR and FQNEAQ (reference sequence). V gave up 7 bases and J gave up 2 bases, with 12 bases separating them. The CDR3 spans 14 residues. CDR3 bases: TGTGCCAGCACCCAGGGGCCAGGCAATCAGCCCCAGCATTTT. Translated: CASTQGPGNQPQHF. The complete variable domain, with remaining parts taken from reference TRBV7-9 and TRBJ1-5, reads DTGVSQNPRHKITKRGQNVTFRCDPISEHNRLYWYRQTLGQGPEFLTYFQNEAQLEKSRLLSDRFSAERPKGSFSTLEIQRTEQGDSAMYLCASTQGPGNQPQHFGDGTRLSIL.

This clonotype was seen ten or more times. This chain uses TRBV5-1 with TRBJ2-1; 8 nucleotides match TRBD2. Per germline, CDR1 SGHRS and CDR2 YFSETQ. The CDR3 length is 14 residues. J gave up 8 bases and V 0 bases, and 4 bases lay outside the gene matches. The CDR3 loop reads CASSLAGGYDEQFF. DNA of the CDR3: TGCGCCAGCAGCTTGGCGGGGGGGTACGATGAGCAGTTCTTC.

This clonotype was seen ten or more times. The chain recombines TRBV12-5 with TRBJ2-6, with no clear D. Trimming removed 2 bases from V and 2 bases from J, with 1 base in between. CDR3 length equals 13 residues. CDR1 is LGHNT, CDR2 FRNRAP, per germline. CDR3 DNA: TGTGCTAGTGGTTTGACTGGGGCCAACGTCCTGACTTTC. Residues: CASGLTGANVLTF.

The J gene is TRBJ2-1, the V gene TRBV12-3 or TRBV12-4; 8 positions agree with TRBD1. The closer fit of TRBJ2-7 to the DNA end suggests the J call may be wrong. CDR3 length: 16 residues. CDR3: CASSFEAGGSYNEQYF. The CDR3 region has the DNA TGTGCCAGCAGTTTCGAGGCAGGGGGCTCCTACAATGAGCAGTACTTC.

CDR3 in DNA: TGTGCCAGCTCACGTGGCGATCAAGAAAAACTGTTTTTT. Translated: CASSRGDQEKLFF. The V call is TRBV18, the J call TRBJ1-4; D is uncertain. Germline assignment: CDR1 KGHSH and CDR2 LQKENI. The CDR3 covers 13 residues. Between the trimmed V and J ends, which lost 4 bases and 8 bases, there was a span of 11 bases.

CDR3 protein: CASWGQGGYTF. The DNA of the CDR3 is TGTGCCAGTTGGGGACAGGGTGGCTACACCTTC. The chain uses TRBV12-3 or TRBV12-4 and TRBJ1-2, with TRBD1 matching 9 bases. V trimming: 9 bases; J trimming: 7 bases; junction bases outside the gene matches: 3. The CDR3 runs 11 residues.

In its sample, this clonotype was seen once. At one end, the junction sequence differs from germline, possibly due to a read error. CDR3 DNA sequence: TGTGTCAGCAGTACCGGGACAGCGCAAGAGACCCAGTACTTC. As protein: CVSSTGTAQETQYF. The chain joins TRBV6-6 to TRBJ2-5; 7 bases match TRBD1. Per germline, CDR1 MNHNY and CDR2 SVGAGI (reference sequence). The length of the CDR3 is 14 residues.

CDR3 loop: CASSPGLAGVGQFF. The CDR3 DNA sequence: TGTGCCAGCAGCCCGGGACTAGCGGGAGTGGGGCAGTTCTTC. The V call is TRBV7-2, the J call TRBJ2-1; TRBD2 agrees at 14 bases. Germline CDR1 is SGHTA and CDR2 is FQGNSA. V lost 5 bases to trimming and J lost 12 bases; unmatched junction nucleotides: 6. This CDR3 is built from 14 residues.

The genes are TRBV20-1 and TRBJ2-7; tentative D call: TRBD2 (5 bases). The V gene lost 3 bases and the J gene lost 2 bases, with 14 bases spanning the gap. Germline lookup yields CDR1 DFQATT and CDR2 SNEGSKA (reference sequence). This CDR3 region has 14 residues. In nucleotides, the CDR3 is TGCAGTGCTAGGAGGGCAGGTCCGCCCTACGAGCAGTACTTC. As protein: CSARRAGPPYEQYF.

The CDR3 DNA follows: TGTGCCAGCAGTTTGCGGGACCGCTACACAGATACGCAGTATTTT. This translates into CASSLRDRYTDTQYF. The chain has TRBV28 and TRBJ2-3; tentative D call: TRBD2 (6 bases). CDR1 and CDR2 (germline): MDHEN, SYDVKM. CDR3 length equals 15 residues. V lost 3 bases, J lost 2 bases, and 12 bases lay in between.

The rearrangement links TRBV4-2 to TRBJ2-6; the D is unclear. V was pared by 1 base and J by 0 bases, with 7 bases between. The CDR3 extends over 16 amino acids. In germline, CDR1 is LGHNA, CDR2 YNFKEQ. The CDR3 sequence: CASSQVDGSGANVLTF. In nucleotides, the CDR3 is TGTGCCAGCAGCCAAGTAGACGGCTCTGGGGCCAACGTCCTGACTTTC.

The chain has TRBV7-8 and TRBJ2-6, with D uncertain. The CDR3 length is 15 residues. The V gene's germline CDR1 is SGHVS and CDR2 FQNEAQ. The V end was cut by 1 base, the J end by 2 bases, with 6 bases between. The CDR3 spells CASSLVVTGANVLTF. CDR3 sequence (DNA): TGTGCCAGCAGCTTAGTGGTCACTGGGGCCAACGTCCTGACTTTC.

This chain links TRBV7-2 with TRBJ1-2; D is undetermined. Deletions cut 5 bases from V and 3 bases from J, with 19 bases between. CDR3 length equals 16 residues. The germline CDR1 and CDR2 sequences are SGHTA and FQGNSA. The CDR3 DNA reads TGTGCCAGCAGCCCGCGTGGGCACTTGATAGACTATGGCTACACCTTC. Its protein is CASSPRGHLIDYGYTF.

The chain recombines TRBV2 with TRBJ2-5, with D possibly TRBD1 on 5 matching bases. Between the trimmed V and J ends, which lost 5 bases and 4 bases, there was a span of 11 bases. The CDR3 spans 13 residues. Germline CDR1 and CDR2: SNHLY and FYNNEI. The CDR3 DNA sequence: TGTGCCAGCAGTCCGGACATTCGAGAGACCCAGTACTTC. This translates into CASSPDIRETQYF.

The chain couples TRBV20-1 to TRBJ1-5; D uncertain. V gave up 6 bases and J gave up 7 bases, with 13 bases separating them. Germline CDR1 and CDR2: DFQATT and SNEGSKA (reference sequence). The CDR3 consists of 12 residues. The CDR3 protein is CSATALPQPQHF. The CDR3 DNA follows: TGCAGTGCCACAGCACTCCCCCAGCCCCAGCATTTT.

The chain couples TRBV20-1 to TRBJ1-1; D not resolved. CDR3 length: 13 amino acids. Germline CDR1 is DFQATT and CDR2 is SNEGSKA (reference sequence). V lost 3 bases, J lost 0 bases, and 8 bases lay in between. In nucleotides, the CDR3 is TGCAGTGCTAGGGATCTTCTGAACACTGAAGCTTTCTTT. This sequence encodes CSARDLLNTEAFF.

The chain joins TRBV6-5 to TRBJ2-7; a possible D gene is TRBD2 (5 bases). Germline CDR1 reads MNHEY; CDR2 reads SVGAGI. The CDR3 sequence is 12 residues long. Trimming removed 10 bases from V and 7 bases from J, with 17 bases in between. The CDR3 DNA is TGTGCCACCGGGCGAGGGATAGAGGAGCAGTACTTC. Protein sequence: CATGRGIEEQYF.

There are a few counts of this clonotype. The rearrangement links TRBV14 to TRBJ1-2; possibly TRBD1 for D (5 bases). Germline CDR1 reads SGHDN; CDR2 reads FVKESK. The CDR3 runs 15 residues. V gave up 0 bases and J gave up 9 bases, with 17 bases separating them. The CDR3: CASSQDWVTGRSYTF. The CDR3 DNA sequence: TGTGCCAGCAGCCAAGATTGGGTAACGGGGCGCAGCTACACCTTC.